This T cell receptor beta chain was sequenced for a study of blood T cell repertoires in COVID-19. Libraries were prepared by immunoSEQ multiplex PCR; TCRdb keeps only in-frame clonotypes and omits some of them. The profile shows roughly 200,000 clones, approximately 85% of them singletons. Enrolled through a virtual design, the participants were between roughly 18 and 90 years of age and came from 24 US areas. What the recovered Cohort 3 donors had was two negative PCRs, clearance, or symptom resolution. The CDR3 runs 12 residues. With 5 bases removed from V and 3 bases from J, the gap between germline ends came to 7 bases. Looked up from germline, CDR1 is SEHNR and CDR2 is FQNEAQ (reference sequence).

Sequenced: PBMCs or T cells enriched from blood (not recorded which). This clonotype was sampled from a man aged 40-49 years who had recovered from COVID-19. The V and J genes are TRBV7-9 and TRBJ1-2, with D perhaps TRBD1 (5 bases). CDR3 amino acids: CASSTTDYGYTF. The DNA for the CDR3 is TGTGCCAGCAGCACGACAGACTATGGCTACACCTTC. The full variable domain, its missing parts supplied by reference TRBV7-9 and TRBJ1-2, is DTGVSQNPRHKITKRGQNVTFRCDPISEHNRLYWYRQTLGQGPEFLTYFQNEAQLEKSRLLSDRFSAERPKGSFSTLEIQRTEQGDSAMYLCASSTTDYGYTFGSGTRLTVV.